What follows are 21 T cell receptor beta chains derived from one specimen sequenced in a study of cytomegalovirus exposure and HLA in healthy donors. The study ran its PCR with 60 Vbeta and 13 Jbeta primers. Some clones are missing from TCRdb's copy, which holds only in-frame ones; the method was immunoSEQ multiplex PCR. The data show more than 150,000 clones, about 90% seen once. Material: PBMCs. These receptors were collected from a girl under two years old in good health and CMV-seronegative.

This clone is a singleton in its sample. The CDR3 is CASISRQFRDNSPLHF. The DNA of the CDR3 is TGTGCCAGCATTTCGAGACAGTTCCGAGATAATTCACCCCTCCACTTT. The chain joins TRBV2 to TRBJ1-6; a weak D match, TRBD1 (5 bases). Germline CDR1 and CDR2: SNHLY and FYNNEI. The CDR3 consists of 16 residues. Trimming removed 7 bases at V and 5 bases at J, with 18 bases between. Complete variable domain (other parts from reference TRBV2 and TRBJ1-6): EPEVTQTPSHQVTQMGQEVILRCVPISNHLYFYWYRQILGQKVEFLVSFYNNEISEKSEIFDDQFSVERPDGSNFTLKIRSTKLEDSAMYFCASISRQFRDNSPLHFGNGTRLTVT.

This clone was counted only a few times. The chain links TRBV28 to TRBJ2-3; TRBD2 matches 9 bases. The trim removed 6 bases at V and 1 base at J, leaving 5 bases unmatched. CDR1 MDHEN and CDR2 SYDVKM come from the germline V gene. The CDR3 loop spans 15 amino acids. The CDR3 DNA sequence: TGTGCCAGCAGAGAAGCGGGAGGAGGCACAGATACGCAGTATTTT. Residues: CASREAGGGTDTQYF.

V and J are TRBV5-6 and TRBJ1-1, with D hard to call. Germline CDR1 reads SGHDT; CDR2 reads YYEEEE. This CDR3 has 12 residues. The V gene lost 2 bases and the J gene lost 8 bases, with 10 bases spanning the gap. CDR3 coding DNA: TGTGCCAGCAGCTTCGGCACGGGAGAAGCTTTCTTT. This gives the protein CASSFGTGEAFF.

The chain recombines TRBV15 with TRBJ1-4; no firm D call. The V end lost 0 bases, the J end lost 7 bases, and 12 bases lay between the germline ends. CDR3 length: 15 amino acids. The germline V gene encodes CDR1 LNHNV and CDR2 YYDKDF (reference sequence). The CDR3 bases are TGTGCCACCAGCAGAGATGGGGTGAGGGCTGAAAAACTGTTTTTT. Translated: CATSRDGVRAEKLFF.

The rearrangement joins TRBV2 to TRBJ2-2, with 11 bases matching TRBD2. Trimming at V came to 7 bases and at J to 6 bases, leaving 4 bases not matched to a gene. Germline CDR1 is SNHLY and CDR2 is FYNNEI. The CDR3 length is 14 residues. The chain's CDR3 is CASNPLAGAGELFF. The CDR3 region has the DNA TGTGCCAGCAACCCACTAGCGGGGGCCGGGGAGCTGTTTTTT.

The genes are TRBV18 and TRBJ1-4; perhaps TRBD1 as D (6 bases). The CDR3 length is 15 residues. V lost 1 base, J lost 4 bases, and 10 bases lay in between. Germline lookup yields CDR1 KGHSH and CDR2 LQKENI. The CDR3 spells CASSPRTVNNEKLFF. The CDR3 DNA is TGTGCCAGCTCACCACGGACAGTAAATAATGAAAAACTGTTTTTT.

The V gene is TRBV13, the J gene TRBJ2-7, with TRBD1 matching over 7 bases. Per germline, CDR1 PRHDT and CDR2 FYEKMQ (reference sequence). This CDR3 has 15 residues. With V trimmed by 0 bases and J by 2 bases, 4 bases remained unmatched. In nucleotides, the CDR3 is TGTGCCAGCAGCTTAGGCGGGACAGCTCCCTACGAGCAGTACTTC. Translation gives CASSLGGTAPYEQYF.

This clone has just one count. The J gene is TRBJ1-4, the V gene TRBV5-4; tentative D call: TRBD1 (5 bases). V was shortened by 1 base and J by 3 bases, with 13 bases between the two germline ends. Germline loops: CDR1 SGHNT, CDR2 YYREEE (reference sequence). CDR3 length: 16 amino acids. CDR3 in amino acids: CASSLTGGSSNEKLFF. CDR3 DNA: TGTGCCAGCAGCTTGACGGGGGGTTCATCTAATGAAAAACTGTTTTTT.

This chain connects TRBV18 to TRBJ2-7, with 10 bases matching TRBD2. Trimming removed 4 bases from V and 0 bases from J; junction bases left unmatched: 6. Germline CDR1 KGHSH, CDR2 LQKENI. The CDR3 totals 16 residues. The CDR3 nucleotides read TGTGCCAGCTCACAGGGGGCTAGCGGGAGCTCCTACGAGCAGTACTTC. The encoded protein is CASSQGASGSSYEQYF.

The chain couples TRBV20-1 to TRBJ2-5; TRBD1 aligns across 7 bases. The V gene's germline CDR1 is DFQATT and CDR2 SNEGSKA (reference sequence). V shed 7 bases, J shed 3 bases, and the junction held 2 bases outside the gene matches. There are 11 residues in the CDR3. This chain's CDR3 is CSVQGEETQYF. The CDR3 DNA is TGCAGTGTCCAGGGGGAAGAGACCCAGTACTTC.

The DNA of the CDR3 is TGTGCCTGGACTTATCTCGGAAACACCATATATTTT. Translation gives CAWTYLGNTIYF. The gene calls are TRBV30 and TRBJ1-3; D unclear. CDR1 is GTSNPN and CDR2 is SVGIG in the germline V gene (reference sequence). The V gene lost 4 bases and the J gene lost 4 bases, with 8 bases spanning the gap. CDR3 length equals 12 residues.

This chain joins TRBV7-8 and TRBJ2-1; D possibly corresponds to TRBD2 (7 bases). The CDR3 sequence is 16 residues long. Germline V gene lookup returns CDR1 SGHVS and CDR2 FQNEAQ. Trimming pared 6 bases from V and 7 bases from J, leaving 22 bases between. This chain's CDR3 is CASRPSRGGRANEQFF. The CDR3 DNA reads TGTGCCAGCAGACCTTCTAGGGGGGGCAGAGCAAATGAGCAGTTCTTC.

This chain connects TRBV19 to TRBJ1-2; perhaps TRBD1 as D (6 bases). Between the trimmed V and J ends, which lost 1 base and 8 bases, there was a span of 8 bases. CDR1 and CDR2 (germline): LNHDA, SQIVND (reference sequence). The CDR3 runs to 12 residues. The CDR3 sequence: CASSIGGLGYTF. CDR3 sequence (DNA): TGTGCCAGTAGTATAGGGGGGCTCGGCTACACCTTC.

The V and J genes are TRBV9 and TRBJ2-7, with a tentative D call TRBD2 (6 bases). This CDR3 has 16 residues. Germline CDR1 reads SGDLS; CDR2 reads YYNGEE. Trimming stripped 0 bases from V and 0 bases from J, with 13 bases between. The CDR3 is CASSVGAGRASYEQYF. For the CDR3, the DNA is TGTGCCAGCAGCGTAGGAGCGGGCAGGGCCTCCTACGAGCAGTACTTC.

This chain links TRBV30 with TRBJ2-1; 13 positions agree with TRBD2. Trimming cost V 4 bases and J 0 bases; bases outside gene matches: 6. The CDR3 is 17 residues long. Germline loops: CDR1 GTSNPN, CDR2 SVGIG (reference sequence). The CDR3 here is CAWTGTSGISSYNEQFF. In DNA, the CDR3 is TGTGCCTGGACCGGGACTAGCGGGATAAGCTCCTACAATGAGCAGTTCTTC.

The CDR3 here is CASSLVAGTTRTLYNEQFF. CDR3 sequence (DNA): TGTGCCAGCAGCTTAGTGGCCGGGACTACCCGAACGTTATACAATGAGCAGTTCTTC. The chain combines TRBV11-2 with TRBJ2-1, with 7 bases fitting TRBD2. The germline V gene encodes CDR1 SGHAT and CDR2 FQNNGV. The CDR3 has 19 residues. V shed 1 base and J 4 bases; nucleotides not matched to a gene: 16.

V usage is TRBV7-9 and J usage is TRBJ2-2; D possibly corresponds to TRBD2 (7 bases). In germline, CDR1 is SEHNR, CDR2 FQNEAQ (reference sequence). V was shortened by 0 bases and J by 6 bases, with 8 bases between the two germline ends. The CDR3 totals 14 residues. The CDR3 region is CASSLAGGPGELFF. For the CDR3, the DNA is TGTGCCAGCAGCTTAGCGGGGGGGCCCGGGGAGCTGTTTTTT.

This chain joins TRBV4-1 and TRBJ2-5, with 7 bases matching TRBD1. Unmatched junction bases numbered 14, after V lost 1 base and J lost 3 bases. The CDR3 is made up of 18 amino acids. Germline lookup yields CDR1 MGHRA and CDR2 YSYEKL. Here the CDR3 reads CASSQATLLTGVKETQYF. Written as DNA, the CDR3 is TGCGCCAGCAGCCAAGCTACCCTTCTCACAGGGGTAAAAGAGACCCAGTACTTC.

For this clone: The same CDR3 can be traced to other DNA sequences in this sample. The chain uses TRBV2 and TRBJ2-7; D call uncertain. The germline V and J ends were trimmed by 8 bases and 4 bases, with 9 bases remaining between them. The germline V gene encodes CDR1 SNHLY and CDR2 FYNNEI. The CDR3 runs to 11 residues. The CDR3 nucleotides read TGTGCCAGCGACACAAGTTACGAGCAGTACTTC. As protein: CASDTSYEQYF.

The rearrangement uses TRBV6-5 and TRBJ2-3; D may be TRBD1 (6 bases). This CDR3 is built from 14 residues. Germline V gene lookup returns CDR1 MNHEY and CDR2 SVGAGI. V was clipped by 2 bases and J by 4 bases, with 10 bases between them. DNA of the CDR3: TGTGCCAGCAGTTACACCCGGACAGCAGATACGCAGTATTTT. Translation gives CASSYTRTADTQYF.

CDR3 in DNA: TGTGCCAGCAGTGGATGGGGGCTTGGTGAGCAGTTCTTC. Translating it yields CASSGWGLGEQFF. The V gene is TRBV2, the J gene TRBJ2-1, with TRBD1 as a possible D gene (6 bases). The ends were cut back, 4 bases at V and 9 bases at J, with 13 bases in the middle. Germline CDR1 reads SNHLY; CDR2 reads FYNNEI. The CDR3 length is 13 residues.